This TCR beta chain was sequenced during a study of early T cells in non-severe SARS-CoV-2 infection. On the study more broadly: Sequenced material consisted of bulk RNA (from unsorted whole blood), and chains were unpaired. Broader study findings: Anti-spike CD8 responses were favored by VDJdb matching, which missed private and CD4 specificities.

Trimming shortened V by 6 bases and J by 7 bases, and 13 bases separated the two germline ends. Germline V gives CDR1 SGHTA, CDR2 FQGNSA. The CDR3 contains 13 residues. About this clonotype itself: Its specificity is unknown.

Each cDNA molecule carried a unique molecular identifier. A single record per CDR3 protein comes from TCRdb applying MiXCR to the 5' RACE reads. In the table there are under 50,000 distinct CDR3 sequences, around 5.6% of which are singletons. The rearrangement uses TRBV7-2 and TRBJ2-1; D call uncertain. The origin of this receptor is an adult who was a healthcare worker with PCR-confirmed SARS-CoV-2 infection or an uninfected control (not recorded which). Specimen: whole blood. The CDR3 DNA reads TGTGCCAGCAGGGACCGGGCGACGAATGAGCAGTTCTTC. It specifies CASRDRATNEQFF.